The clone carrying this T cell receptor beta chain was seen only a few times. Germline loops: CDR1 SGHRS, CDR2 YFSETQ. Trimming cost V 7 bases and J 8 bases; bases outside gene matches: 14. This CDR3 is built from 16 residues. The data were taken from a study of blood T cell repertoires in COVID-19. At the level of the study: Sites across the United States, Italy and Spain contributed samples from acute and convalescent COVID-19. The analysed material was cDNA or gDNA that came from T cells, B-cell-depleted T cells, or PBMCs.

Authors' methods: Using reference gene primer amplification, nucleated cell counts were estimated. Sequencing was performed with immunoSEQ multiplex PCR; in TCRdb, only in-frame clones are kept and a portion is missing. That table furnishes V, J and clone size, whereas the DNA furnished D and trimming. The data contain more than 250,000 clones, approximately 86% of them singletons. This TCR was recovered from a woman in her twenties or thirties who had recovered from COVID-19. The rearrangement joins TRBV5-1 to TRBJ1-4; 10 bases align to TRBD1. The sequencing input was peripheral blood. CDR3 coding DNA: TGCGCCAGCTCCTGGGATGACAGGGGGCGCCTAGAAAAACTGTTTTTT. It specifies CASSWDDRGRLEKLFF.